What follows is one TCR beta chain and its context. The target antigen is unknown. The data derive from a study of radiotherapy plus CTLA-4 blockade in lung cancer. Study details: Disease control was present in 30% to 40% of patients, and objective responses in around 20%.

Profiled with immunoSEQ multiplex PCR; TCRdb holds only in-frame clones, not every one. The sample has approximately 83,000 clones, around 78% seen once. The CDR3 has 14 amino acids. Germline V gene sequence: CDR1 SGHTA, CDR2 FQGNSA. Losses at the gene ends were 2 bases for V and 6 bases for J; bases not matched to a gene: 5. The study, taken as a whole, reports: There was expansion of tumor-derived TCR clones in blood after radiotherapy plus ipilimumab.

J is TRBJ2-7 and V is TRBV7-2, with 9 bases lining up with TRBD1. The material was peripheral blood, obtained from a patient treated with radiotherapy plus ipilimumab. The source is a human donor with non-small cell lung cancer who had a partial response to radiotherapy plus ipilimumab. Some clones in this sample may be carry-over from other donors' samples. CDR3 sequence reads: CASSLRGQGGEQYF. The CDR3 DNA is TGTGCCAGCAGCTTAAGGGGACAGGGCGGCGAGCAGTACTTC.